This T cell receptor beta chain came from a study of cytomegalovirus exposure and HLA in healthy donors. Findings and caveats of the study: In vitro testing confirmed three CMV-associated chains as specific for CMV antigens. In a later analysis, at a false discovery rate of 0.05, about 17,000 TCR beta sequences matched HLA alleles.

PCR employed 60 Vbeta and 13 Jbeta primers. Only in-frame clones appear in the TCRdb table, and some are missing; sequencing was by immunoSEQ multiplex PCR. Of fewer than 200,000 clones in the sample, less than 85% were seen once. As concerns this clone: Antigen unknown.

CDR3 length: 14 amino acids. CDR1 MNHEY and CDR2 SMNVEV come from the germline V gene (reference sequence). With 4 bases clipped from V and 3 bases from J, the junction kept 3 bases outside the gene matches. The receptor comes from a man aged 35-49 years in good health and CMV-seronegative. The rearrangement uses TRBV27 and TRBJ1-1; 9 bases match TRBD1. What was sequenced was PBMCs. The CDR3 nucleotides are TGTGCCAGCAGTTGGACAGGGGCCGACACTGAAGCTTTCTTT. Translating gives CASSWTGADTEAFF.